A single sample is the source of the 12 T cell receptor beta chains below, sequenced in a study of blood T cell repertoires in COVID-19. Here immunoSEQ multiplex PCR was the method, and the copy in TCRdb shows in-frame clones only, minus some. The data show some 100,000 clones, approximately 91% seen once. The sample comprised peripheral blood. These receptors all come from a man in his sixties with acute or convalescent COVID-19.

The chain carries TRBV5-4 and TRBJ2-5; possibly TRBD1 for D (5 bases). Germline V lookup: CDR1 SGHNT, CDR2 YYREEE (reference sequence). The CDR3 runs 14 residues. V was cut by 0 bases and J by 1 base, with 7 bases left in between. For the CDR3, the DNA is TGTGCCAGCAGCTTGGAGCAGGGCCAAGAGACCCAGTACTTC. It codes for CASSLEQGQETQYF.

This clone appeared a few times. The genes are TRBV7-2 and TRBJ1-2, with D possibly being TRBD1 (6 bases). CDR1 SGHTA and CDR2 FQGNSA come from the germline V gene. The CDR3 is 17 amino acids. Trimming shortened V by 6 bases and J by 7 bases, and 27 bases separated the two germline ends. In DNA form, the CDR3 reads TGTGCCAGCAGGCTTCCGACGGAGTGGGGGGGGGCCCGTGGCTACACCTTC. Translated, it gives CASRLPTEWGGARGYTF.

The V call is TRBV11-3, the J call TRBJ2-7; 10 positions match TRBD1. The CDR3 runs 14 residues. The germline V gene has CDR1 SGHNT and CDR2 YENEEA. V lost 5 bases and J lost 3; bases outside the gene matches: 4. CDR3 in amino acids: CASSPRTGGYEQYV. Written as DNA, the CDR3 is TGTGCCAGCAGCCCGAGGACAGGGGGCTACGAGCAGTACGTC.

J is TRBJ1-4 and V is TRBV2; possibly TRBD1 for D (6 bases). V was pared by 1 base and J by 7 bases, with 25 bases between. Germline loops: CDR1 SNHLY, CDR2 FYNNEI. CDR3 length equals 19 residues. The CDR3 sequence: CASSEVDPGVTSGGEKLFF. The CDR3 region has the DNA TGTGCCAGCAGTGAAGTGGACCCAGGGGTAACCTCGGGTGGTGAAAAACTGTTTTTT.

The gene calls are TRBV24-1 and TRBJ1-2; 7 bases fit TRBD1. Germline-derived CDR1 and CDR2 are KGHDR and SFDVKD. V was pared by 3 bases and J by 6 bases, with 3 bases of the junction left unmatched. The CDR3 loop spans 13 amino acids. In DNA form, the CDR3 reads TGTGCCACCAGTGATCAGGGGGGCGATGGCTACACCTTC. Its protein is CATSDQGGDGYTF.

The CDR3 coding sequence is TGTGCCAGCAGTTTCTTAGGGAGTGAAAAACTGTTTTTT. Protein product: CASSFLGSEKLFF. The chain combines TRBV28 with TRBJ1-4; D is unresolved. The CDR3 loop spans 13 amino acids. Germline lookup yields CDR1 MDHEN and CDR2 SYDVKM. V lost 3 bases to trimming and J lost 7 bases, with 9 bases between them.

This rearrangement joins TRBV7-5 to TRBJ2-5; the table's D call, TRBD2, has no DNA check behind it. TRBV7-5 is marked as a pseudogene. The CDR3 spans 11 residues. The CDR3 protein is CARSPVETQYF. CDR3 DNA sequence: TGTGCCAGAAGCCCCGTGGAGACCCAGTACTTC.

J is TRBJ2-3 and V is TRBV5-1; 8 positions match TRBD2. The CDR3 extends over 15 amino acids. Germline V CDR1 and CDR2: SGHRS, YFSETQ. With 1 base clipped from V and 3 bases from J, the junction kept 4 bases outside the gene matches. The CDR3: CASSLIRGGTDTQYF. As DNA, the CDR3 is TGCGCCAGCAGCTTGATACGGGGGGGAACAGATACGCAGTATTTT.

This sequence joins TRBV9 and TRBJ2-1; 9 bases match TRBD1. The CDR3 runs to 18 residues. The germline CDR1 and CDR2 sequences are SGDLS and YYNGEE. After removal of 3 bases from V and 3 bases from J, the junction contained 13 bases not matched to a gene. The CDR3 reads CASSATFRQGGIYNEQFF. The CDR3, as DNA: TGTGCCAGCAGCGCTACCTTTCGACAGGGGGGGATCTACAATGAGCAGTTCTTC.

This clone has only one observation. The chain combines TRBV28 with TRBJ1-4, with D tentatively TRBD1 (6 bases). Trimming cost V 6 bases and J 2 bases, with 13 bases left between them. Germline-derived CDR1 and CDR2 are MDHEN and SYDVKM. The CDR3 has 15 amino acids. DNA for the CDR3: TGTGCCAGCAGGGAGTCAGGGGAGACTAATGAAAAACTGTTTTTT. Translating it yields CASRESGETNEKLFF.

The chain joins TRBV3-1 (or the pseudogene TRBV3-2) to TRBJ2-2; a possible D gene is TRBD2 (7 bases). The CDR3 has 17 residues. Trimming left V 0 bases short and J 6 bases short, with 17 bases between. CDR1 is LGHDT, CDR2 YNNKEL, per germline (reference sequence). CDR3 in amino acids: CASSQDGLAEGAGELFF. The DNA for the CDR3 is TGTGCCAGCAGCCAAGACGGGCTAGCGGAGGGGGCCGGGGAGCTGTTTTTT.

This clone appeared once. J is TRBJ1-1 and V is TRBV28; TRBD1 might be the D (6 bases). Germline CDR1 and CDR2: MDHEN and SYDVKM. There are 14 residues in the CDR3. V lost 8 bases and J 0 bases, leaving 13 bases between the germline ends. The CDR3 spells CASWVQGMNTEAFF. The CDR3 region has the DNA TGTGCCAGCTGGGTGCAGGGGATGAACACTGAAGCTTTCTTT. Using reference TRBV28 and TRBJ1-1 for the parts outside the CDR3, the full variable domain is DVKVTQSSRYLVKRTGEKVFLECVQDMDHENMFWYRQDPGLGLRLIYFSYDVKMKEKGDIPEGYSVSREKKERFSLILESASTNQTSMYLCASWVQGMNTEAFFGQGTRLTVV.